This paragraph covers one T cell receptor beta chain sequence. Its target is unknown. The sample comes from a study of T-cell reconstitution after alpha-beta-depleted transplantation in children. Study-wide results and limits: Newly produced T cells mostly accounted for T-cell counts and diversity one year post-transplant. High day-60 TCRbeta diversity in some patients came from surviving recipient T cells and thymic progenitors.

The V and J ends lost 5 bases and 7 bases respectively, with 9 bases between them. Per the germline V gene, CDR1 is SEHNR and CDR2 is FQNEAQ (reference sequence). This CDR3 comprises 12 residues. Unique molecular identifiers were used in preparing the TCRbeta library. TCRdb redid the calling of the PCR reads with MiXCR, one entry per CDR3 protein. This table holds about 110,000 distinct CDR3 sequences, 23% found once. The specimen comprised PBMCs, mostly from graft donor cells, sampled 180 days after TCRalphabeta/CD19-depleted stem cell transplant. This clonotype was obtained from a male patient between 2 and 10 years old who had a stem cell transplant for chronic granulomatous disease, so the T cells may come from the graft donor. This chain joins TRBV7-9 and TRBJ1-5; D remains unclear. The CDR3 nucleotides are TGTGCCAGCAGCAACCCCCTCCAGCCCCAGCATTTT. This gives the protein CASSNPLQPQHF. The full variable domain, its missing parts supplied by reference TRBV7-9 and TRBJ1-5, is DTGVSQNPRHKITKRGQNVTFRCDPISEHNRLYWYRQTLGQGPEFLTYFQNEAQLEKSRLLSDRFSAERPKGSFSTLEIQRTEQGDSAMYLCASSNPLQPQHFGDGTRLSIL.